These T cell receptor beta chains were read from a single sample in a study of T cells in Graves' hyperthyroidism and ophthalmopathy. TCRdb independently ran MiXCR on the multiplex PCR reads; one entry per CDR3 protein. This sample has approximately 420,000 distinct CDR3 sequences; about 13% occur once, and the top ten carry approximately 5.8%. The sequencing sample was made of blood. These receptors all stem from a young woman with Graves' hyperthyroidism. Both conserved end residues are part of each CDR3. D genes are given only for firm matches. Not all rows give a size; the values are once, few, many and, for expanded clones, a class.

j_call: TRBJ2-5; cdr3_length: 14; d_call: TRBD2; v_call: TRBV27; clone_size: -; cdr3_nt: TGTGCCAGCAGCTTAATACCGAGCGGGAGAAGGAAGTACTTC; cdr3_aa: CASSLIPSGRRKYF
j_call: TRBJ2-4; cdr3_length: 17; d_call: -; v_call: TRBV9; clone_size: few; cdr3_nt: TGTGCCAGCAGCCATGGGGACTCTCTAGTAGCCAAAAACATTCAGTACTTC; cdr3_aa: CASSHGDSLVAKNIQYF
j_call: TRBJ2-7; cdr3_length: 15; d_call: TRBD1; v_call: TRBV10-3; clone_size: many; cdr3_nt: TGTGCCATCAGTGAGTCTTTGAGCAGGGGGTCCGAGCAGTACTTC; cdr3_aa: CAISESLSRGSEQYF
j_call: TRBJ2-3; cdr3_length: 16; d_call: -; v_call: TRBV6-5; clone_size: many; cdr3_nt: TGTGCCAGCAGTTACTCTTCAGGGGTCCGCACAGATACGCAGTATTTT; cdr3_aa: CASSYSSGVRTDTQYF
j_call: TRBJ2-1; cdr3_length: 13; d_call: -; v_call: TRBV6-1; clone_size: many; cdr3_nt: TGTGCCAGCAGTGAAGCCGGAGGGAATGAGCAGTTCTTC; cdr3_aa: CASSEAGGNEQFF
j_call: TRBJ1-1; cdr3_length: 13; d_call: TRBD1; v_call: TRBV20-1; clone_size: many; cdr3_nt: TGCAGTGCTACAGTTGACAGGGACACTGAAGCTTTCTTT; cdr3_aa: CSATVDRDTEAFF
j_call: TRBJ2-3; cdr3_length: 16; d_call: TRBD2; v_call: TRBV20-1; clone_size: many; cdr3_nt: TGCAGTGCCTTGCGACTAGCGGGAGGGCCTTCTAATACGCAGTATTTT; cdr3_aa: CSALRLAGGPSNTQYF
j_call: TRBJ1-2; cdr3_length: 15; d_call: -; v_call: TRBV28; clone_size: many; cdr3_nt: TGTGCCAGCAGTCTCGTCGGGGGGGGGAGCTATGGCTACACCTTC; cdr3_aa: CASSLVGGGSYGYTF
j_call: TRBJ2-5; cdr3_length: 13; d_call: -; v_call: TRBV28; clone_size: many; cdr3_nt: TGTGCCACTGCCGGGACCCTACGGGAGACCCAGTACTTC; cdr3_aa: CATAGTLRETQYF
j_call: TRBJ2-1; cdr3_length: 13; d_call: TRBD2; v_call: TRBV20-1; clone_size: many; cdr3_nt: TGCAGTGCTAGATCGGGAGGAAGGAATGAGCAGTTCTTC; cdr3_aa: CSARSGGRNEQFF
j_call: TRBJ1-6; cdr3_length: 12; d_call: -; v_call: TRBV18; clone_size: many; cdr3_nt: TGTGCCAGCTCGCGGCCTAATTCACCCCTCCACTTT; cdr3_aa: CASSRPNSPLHF
j_call: TRBJ1-1; cdr3_length: 12; d_call: -; v_call: TRBV30; clone_size: many; cdr3_nt: TGTGCCTGGGGTCGGATAAACACTGAAGCTTTCTTT; cdr3_aa: CAWGRINTEAFF
j_call: TRBJ2-3; cdr3_length: 15; d_call: TRBD1; v_call: TRBV5-1; clone_size: many; cdr3_nt: TGCGCCAGCAGCTTGAATGAGGGGGCGGCAGATACGCAGTATTTT; cdr3_aa: CASSLNEGAADTQYF
j_call: TRBJ2-5; cdr3_length: 13; d_call: -; v_call: TRBV5-1; clone_size: -; cdr3_nt: TGCGCCAGCAGCTTGGAGGGCCCCGAGACCCAGTACTTC; cdr3_aa: CASSLEGPETQYF
j_call: TRBJ1-5; cdr3_length: 15; d_call: TRBD1; v_call: TRBV19; clone_size: few; cdr3_nt: TGTGCCAGTAGTATTGAAGGGGGCGGAGGTCAGCCCCAGCATTTT; cdr3_aa: CASSIEGGGGQPQHF
j_call: TRBJ1-5; cdr3_length: 16; d_call: -; v_call: TRBV28; clone_size: many; cdr3_nt: TGTGCCAGCAGTTTAGGCCCCGGGAATAGCAATCAGCCCCAGCATTTT; cdr3_aa: CASSLGPGNSNQPQHF
j_call: TRBJ2-3; cdr3_length: 21; d_call: TRBD2; v_call: TRBV7-9; clone_size: many; cdr3_nt: TGTGCCAGCATCACCCCCGAGGGACTAGCGGGAGGCCTCCCGAGGACAGATACGCAGTATTTT; cdr3_aa: CASITPEGLAGGLPRTDTQYF
j_call: TRBJ2-1; cdr3_length: 15; d_call: TRBD2; v_call: TRBV28; clone_size: many; cdr3_nt: TGTGCCAGCAGTGCCTTTGGGACTAGGTACAATGAGCAGTTCTTC; cdr3_aa: CASSAFGTRYNEQFF
j_call: TRBJ2-7; cdr3_length: 14; d_call: -; v_call: TRBV19; clone_size: -; cdr3_nt: TGTGCCAGTAGTAGGGAGACAGCCCACTACGAGCAGTACTTC; cdr3_aa: CASSRETAHYEQYF
j_call: TRBJ2-2; cdr3_length: 13; d_call: -; v_call: TRBV27; clone_size: many; cdr3_nt: TGTGCCAGCAGTTTGTTTGGCACCGGGGAGCTGTTTTTT; cdr3_aa: CASSLFGTGELFF
j_call: TRBJ2-1; cdr3_length: 21; d_call: TRBD2; v_call: TRBV2; clone_size: many; cdr3_nt: TGTGCCAGCAGTGGGACGCTGGAGGGACTAGCGGGAGGGTCCTCCTACAATGAGCAGTTCTTC; cdr3_aa: CASSGTLEGLAGGSSYNEQFF
j_call: TRBJ1-1; cdr3_length: 14; d_call: -; v_call: TRBV20-1; clone_size: -; cdr3_nt: TGCAGTGCTCGGTGGGGGTTGCGGAGCACTGAAGCTTTCTTT; cdr3_aa: CSARWGLRSTEAFF
j_call: TRBJ2-5; cdr3_length: 16; d_call: TRBD2; v_call: TRBV14; clone_size: few; cdr3_nt: TGTGCCAGCAGTCCCCATGGCGGGAGGATGGGGGAGACCCAGTACTTC; cdr3_aa: CASSPHGGRMGETQYF
j_call: TRBJ1-1; cdr3_length: 12; d_call: -; v_call: TRBV20-1; clone_size: few; cdr3_nt: TGCAGTGCTAGTGCTGAATACACTGAAGCTTTCTTT; cdr3_aa: CSASAEYTEAFF
j_call: TRBJ2-3; cdr3_length: 12; d_call: -; v_call: TRBV15; clone_size: few; cdr3_nt: TGTGCCATTGGACCTAACACAGATACGCAGTATTTT; cdr3_aa: CAIGPNTDTQYF
j_call: TRBJ1-6; cdr3_length: 15; d_call: -; v_call: TRBV6-1; clone_size: few; cdr3_nt: TGTGCCAGCAGTGAAGATTTACGAGCGGTGTCACCCCTCCACTTT; cdr3_aa: CASSEDLRAVSPLHF
j_call: TRBJ2-1; cdr3_length: 13; d_call: TRBD2; v_call: TRBV20-1; clone_size: many; cdr3_nt: TGCAGTGCTAGAGCGACTAGCGGGAGAAAGGAGTTCTTC; cdr3_aa: CSARATSGRKEFF
j_call: TRBJ2-2; cdr3_length: 14; d_call: -; v_call: TRBV5-1; clone_size: many; cdr3_nt: TGCGCCAGCAGCTTGGATGTTAACACCGGGGAGCTGTTTTTT; cdr3_aa: CASSLDVNTGELFF
j_call: TRBJ1-4; cdr3_length: 15; d_call: TRBD1; v_call: TRBV5-6; clone_size: -; cdr3_nt: TGTGCCAGCAGCAAACGGACAGGCCTTAATGAAAAACTGTTTTTT; cdr3_aa: CASSKRTGLNEKLFF
j_call: TRBJ1-1; cdr3_length: 15; d_call: -; v_call: TRBV20-1; clone_size: -; cdr3_nt: TGCAGTGCTAGCGCGTCTCCCGGGGAGAACACTGAAGCTTTCTTT; cdr3_aa: CSASASPGENTEAFF
j_call: TRBJ1-4; cdr3_length: 14; d_call: -; v_call: TRBV9; clone_size: -; cdr3_nt: TGTGCCAGCAGCTCCGACGGCCTCAAGGAAAAACTGTTTTTT; cdr3_aa: CASSSDGLKEKLFF
j_call: TRBJ1-5; cdr3_length: 14; d_call: TRBD1; v_call: TRBV28; clone_size: many; cdr3_nt: TGTGCCAGCAGCCTTGGGACAGACAATCAGCCCCAGCATTTT; cdr3_aa: CASSLGTDNQPQHF
j_call: TRBJ2-1; cdr3_length: 16; d_call: TRBD2; v_call: TRBV19; clone_size: -; cdr3_nt: TGTGCCAGTAGTAGGTCTAGCGGGAGCTCCTACAATGAGCAGTTCTTC; cdr3_aa: CASSRSSGSSYNEQFF
j_call: TRBJ2-2; cdr3_length: 14; d_call: -; v_call: TRBV11-2; clone_size: many; cdr3_nt: TGTGCCAGCAGCTCGGGACGGGACGTCGGGGAGCTGTTTTTT; cdr3_aa: CASSSGRDVGELFF
j_call: TRBJ2-1; cdr3_length: 13; d_call: -; v_call: TRBV7-3; clone_size: few; cdr3_nt: TGTGCCAGCAGCCTCTCTAGAAGCCATGAGCAGTTCTTC; cdr3_aa: CASSLSRSHEQFF
j_call: TRBJ2-7; cdr3_length: 14; d_call: -; v_call: TRBV30; clone_size: many; cdr3_nt: TGTGCCTGGAGTGTACTTCACAGATCCTACGAGCAGTACTTC; cdr3_aa: CAWSVLHRSYEQYF
j_call: TRBJ1-1; cdr3_length: 17; d_call: TRBD1; v_call: TRBV27; clone_size: many; cdr3_nt: TGTGCCAGCAGTTTAAGTTCCGGGACAGGACGAAACACTGAAGCTTTCTTT; cdr3_aa: CASSLSSGTGRNTEAFF
j_call: TRBJ2-1; cdr3_length: 16; d_call: TRBD2; v_call: TRBV10-3; clone_size: few; cdr3_nt: TGTGCCACTACTAGCGGGAGGGCCGGAATTCAAAGTGAGCAGTTCTTC; cdr3_aa: CATTSGRAGIQSEQFF
j_call: TRBJ2-1; cdr3_length: 14; d_call: -; v_call: TRBV29-1; clone_size: -; cdr3_nt: TGCAGCGTTGTCCGGGCAAGCACCTACAATGAGCAGTTCTTC; cdr3_aa: CSVVRASTYNEQFF
j_call: TRBJ2-1; cdr3_length: 15; d_call: -; v_call: TRBV7-9; clone_size: many; cdr3_nt: TGTGCCTTCGCTGGTGTCCAAGGTGCGGGAAATGAGCAGTTCTTC; cdr3_aa: CAFAGVQGAGNEQFF
j_call: TRBJ2-4; cdr3_length: 17; d_call: -; v_call: TRBV25-1; clone_size: many; cdr3_nt: TGTGCCAGCAGTGAATCCCTCGTGACGGATGCCAAAAACATTCAGTACTTC; cdr3_aa: CASSESLVTDAKNIQYF
j_call: TRBJ1-2; cdr3_length: 13; d_call: -; v_call: TRBV12-3/TRBV12-4; clone_size: many; cdr3_nt: TGTGCCAGCAGTACACCGGGATCCTATGGCTACACCTTC; cdr3_aa: CASSTPGSYGYTF
j_call: TRBJ2-7; cdr3_length: 15; d_call: TRBD2; v_call: TRBV11-2; clone_size: many; cdr3_nt: TGTGCCAGCAGCTTATCGGGACTAGCGGGAGACGAGCAGTACTTC; cdr3_aa: CASSLSGLAGDEQYF
j_call: TRBJ1-2; cdr3_length: 16; d_call: -; v_call: TRBV27; clone_size: -; cdr3_nt: TGTGCCAGCAGTTTACTACAGACTTTTAACATCTATGGCTACACCTTC; cdr3_aa: CASSLLQTFNIYGYTF
j_call: TRBJ2-5; cdr3_length: 16; d_call: TRBD2; v_call: TRBV3-1; clone_size: few; cdr3_nt: TGTGCCAGCAGCCAAGGACTAGCGGGGGCATCGGAGACCCAGTACTTC; cdr3_aa: CASSQGLAGASETQYF
j_call: TRBJ2-3; cdr3_length: 18; d_call: TRBD2; v_call: TRBV7-2; clone_size: -; cdr3_nt: TGTGCCAGCAGCCAAGATGGGCTAGCGGGAGAGGAAACAGATACGCAGTATTTT; cdr3_aa: CASSQDGLAGEETDTQYF
j_call: TRBJ1-1; cdr3_length: 16; d_call: -; v_call: TRBV5-8; clone_size: many; cdr3_nt: TGTGCCAGCACCTCTGGGACTTCCAAGTCGAACACTGAAGCTTTCTTT; cdr3_aa: CASTSGTSKSNTEAFF
j_call: TRBJ1-1; cdr3_length: 13; d_call: -; v_call: TRBV27; clone_size: few; cdr3_nt: TGTGCCAGCAACTATAGGGGGGCCACTGAAGCTTTCTTT; cdr3_aa: CASNYRGATEAFF
j_call: TRBJ2-1; cdr3_length: 16; d_call: TRBD2; v_call: TRBV4-3; clone_size: -; cdr3_nt: TGCGCCAGCAGCCAAGACGGTGCGGGAGGTTACAATGAGCAGTTCTTC; cdr3_aa: CASSQDGAGGYNEQFF
j_call: TRBJ2-7; cdr3_length: 16; d_call: TRBD1; v_call: TRBV14; clone_size: -; cdr3_nt: TGTGCCAGCAGCCAAGACCGGGACAGGAGGTACTACGAGCAGTACTTC; cdr3_aa: CASSQDRDRRYYEQYF
j_call: TRBJ2-1; cdr3_length: 14; d_call: -; v_call: TRBV12-3/TRBV12-4; clone_size: many; cdr3_nt: TGTGCCAGCAGTTGGAGGGACTCTGACAATGAGCAGTTCTTC; cdr3_aa: CASSWRDSDNEQFF
j_call: TRBJ2-1; cdr3_length: 16; d_call: -; v_call: TRBV28; clone_size: many; cdr3_nt: TGTGCCAGCAGCCGAGGGGTGGTGCTGGAAATCAATGAGCAGTTCTTC; cdr3_aa: CASSRGVVLEINEQFF
j_call: TRBJ2-1; cdr3_length: 13; d_call: TRBD1; v_call: TRBV11-2; clone_size: many; cdr3_nt: TGTGCCAGCAGCTCACAGGGGTACAATGAGCAGTTCTTC; cdr3_aa: CASSSQGYNEQFF